The rows below give T cell receptor beta chains drawn from one sample of a study of cytomegalovirus exposure and HLA in healthy donors. The repertoire was sequenced with immunoSEQ multiplex PCR; TCRdb's copy has only in-frame clones and lacks some. The sample consists of 130,000 to 150,000 clones, roughly a tenth of them appearing once. The sample comprised PBMCs. The receptor source for this set is a male donor in good health and CMV-seronegative. Each CDR3 is given with its conserved first and last residue. Each record gives: D gene, clone size, J gene, V gene, CDR3 protein, CDR3 DNA. A D gene is named only where the DNA matches it firmly. Size is omitted from some rows. Given values are once, few, many or a class for expanded clones.

>TRBD1|NA|TRBJ1-5|TRBV4-3
CASSQEWRGPQPQHF
TGCGCCAGCAGCCAAGAATGGAGGGGGCCTCAGCCCCAGCATTTT
>TRBD2|few|TRBJ2-3|TRBV13
CASSSTSGSADTQYF
TGTGCCAGCAGCTCGACTAGCGGGAGTGCAGATACGCAGTATTTT
>TRBD1|few|TRBJ1-2|TRBV6-6
CASSLRQGDYGYTF
TGTGCCAGCAGTTTGAGACAGGGGGATTATGGCTACACCTTC
>TRBD1|few|TRBJ1-5|TRBV29-1
CSVGDRDQPQHF
TGCAGCGTTGGGGACAGAGATCAGCCCCAGCATTTT
>TRBD1|few|TRBJ2-2|TRBV19
CASSILVGTGMSGELFF
TGTGCCAGTAGTATATTAGTCGGGACAGGGATGTCCGGGGAGCTGTTTTTT
>TRBD2|few|TRBJ2-2|TRBV28
CASRPGLAGVGELFF
TGTGCCAGCAGACCGGGACTAGCGGGAGTCGGGGAGCTGTTTTTT
>NA|few|TRBJ2-7|TRBV5-1
CASSLALFLYEQYF
TGCGCCAGCAGCTTGGCTCTGTTTCTCTACGAGCAGTACTTC
>NA|few|TRBJ1-5|TRBV30
CAWSVRGVSYQPQHF
TGTGCCTGGAGTGTACGGGGGGTGAGCTATCAGCCCCAGCATTTT
>NA|few|TRBJ2-3|TRBV2
CAGSLGRPRTDTQYF
TGTGCCGGGTCTCTGGGGAGACCCCGCACAGATACGCAGTATTTT
>TRBD1|NA|TRBJ2-3|TRBV7-9
CASSLRQGAADTQYF
TGTGCCAGCAGCTTACGACAGGGGGCGGCAGATACGCAGTATTTT
>NA|NA|TRBJ1-1|TRBV28
CASSLGGAYTEAFF
TGTGCCAGCAGCCTAGGGGGGGCGTACACTGAAGCTTTCTTT
>TRBD2|NA|TRBJ2-5|TRBV11-2
CASNGGETQYF
TGTGCCAGCAACGGGGGGGAGACCCAGTACTTC
>TRBD1|NA|TRBJ1-1|TRBV29-1
CSVARTGGTNTEAFF
TGCAGCGTTGCCCGGACAGGGGGCACGAACACTGAAGCTTTCTTT
>TRBD1|few|TRBJ2-1|TRBV19
CASSIVGQGAVNEQFF
TGTGCCAGTAGTATAGTGGGGCAGGGGGCCGTCAATGAGCAGTTCTTC
>NA|few|TRBJ2-6|TRBV5-4
CASSLSSGANVLTF
TGTGCCAGCAGCCTATCTTCTGGGGCCAACGTCCTGACTTTC
>TRBD1|few|TRBJ2-7|TRBV5-6
CASSLADRGRDF
TGTGCCAGCAGCTTGGCAGACAGGGGAAGGGACTTC
>NA|NA|TRBJ2-5|TRBV4-1
CASSHGPGLAETQYF
TGCGCCAGCAGCCATGGCCCGGGACTCGCGGAGACCCAGTACTTC
>NA|NA|TRBJ1-5|TRBV28
CASSYQPQHF
TGTGCCAGCAGCTATCAGCCCCAGCATTTT
>NA|few|TRBJ1-1|TRBV7-2
CASSDRYGKAFF
TGTGCCAGCAGCGATAGGTACGGGAAAGCTTTCTTT
>TRBD2|few|TRBJ2-5|TRBV28
CASSLGGVGTQYF
TGTGCCAGCAGTTTAGGGGGGGTGGGGACCCAGTACTTC
>NA|NA|TRBJ1-1|TRBV27
CASTSQGLGTEAFF
TGTGCCAGCACATCACAGGGTTTGGGTACTGAAGCTTTCTTT
>NA|few|TRBJ1-2|TRBV15
CATSAGNYGYTF
TGTGCCACCAGCGCAGGGAACTATGGCTACACCTTC
>NA|NA|TRBJ1-2|TRBV6-1
CASSPGSAIYYGYTF
TGTGCCAGCAGCCCGGGATCTGCGATCTACTATGGCTACACCTTC